This TCR beta chain was observed in a study of cytomegalovirus exposure and HLA in healthy donors. V shed 5 bases, J shed 2 bases, and the junction held 4 bases outside the gene matches. CDR1 is MRHNA and CDR2 is SNTAGT in the germline V gene. The CDR3 sequence is 14 residues long. Findings of the study overall: Later genetic work tied a missense DCLRE1C variant to beta-chain V and J trimming.

On this clone itself: What it binds is not known.

It was with 60 Vbeta and 13 Jbeta primers that the PCR ran. Sequenced by immunoSEQ multiplex PCR; TCRdb stores in-frame clones only, minus some. The sample has about 110,000 clones, more than 60% seen once. This TCR was sampled from a man aged 55 to 70 in good health and CMV-seronegative. The specimen was PBMCs. This chain joins TRBV6-4 and TRBJ2-3; 7 bases fit TRBD2. CDR3 DNA sequence: TGTGCCAGCAGTATCGGGGGGTTCACAGATACGCAGTATTTT. Translated: CASSIGGFTDTQYF.